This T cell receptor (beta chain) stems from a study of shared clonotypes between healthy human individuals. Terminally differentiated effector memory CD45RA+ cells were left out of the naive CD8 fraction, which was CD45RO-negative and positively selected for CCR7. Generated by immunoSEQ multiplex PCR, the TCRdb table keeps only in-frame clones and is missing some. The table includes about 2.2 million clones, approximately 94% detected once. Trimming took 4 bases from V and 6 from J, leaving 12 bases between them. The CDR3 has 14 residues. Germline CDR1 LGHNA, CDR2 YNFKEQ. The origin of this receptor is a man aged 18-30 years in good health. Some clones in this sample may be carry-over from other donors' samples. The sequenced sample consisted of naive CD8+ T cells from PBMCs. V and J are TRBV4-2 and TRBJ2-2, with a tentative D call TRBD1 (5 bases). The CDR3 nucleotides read TGTGCCAGCAGCCGGTTAGAACAGGCCGGGGAGCTGTTTTTT. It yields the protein CASSRLEQAGELFF.